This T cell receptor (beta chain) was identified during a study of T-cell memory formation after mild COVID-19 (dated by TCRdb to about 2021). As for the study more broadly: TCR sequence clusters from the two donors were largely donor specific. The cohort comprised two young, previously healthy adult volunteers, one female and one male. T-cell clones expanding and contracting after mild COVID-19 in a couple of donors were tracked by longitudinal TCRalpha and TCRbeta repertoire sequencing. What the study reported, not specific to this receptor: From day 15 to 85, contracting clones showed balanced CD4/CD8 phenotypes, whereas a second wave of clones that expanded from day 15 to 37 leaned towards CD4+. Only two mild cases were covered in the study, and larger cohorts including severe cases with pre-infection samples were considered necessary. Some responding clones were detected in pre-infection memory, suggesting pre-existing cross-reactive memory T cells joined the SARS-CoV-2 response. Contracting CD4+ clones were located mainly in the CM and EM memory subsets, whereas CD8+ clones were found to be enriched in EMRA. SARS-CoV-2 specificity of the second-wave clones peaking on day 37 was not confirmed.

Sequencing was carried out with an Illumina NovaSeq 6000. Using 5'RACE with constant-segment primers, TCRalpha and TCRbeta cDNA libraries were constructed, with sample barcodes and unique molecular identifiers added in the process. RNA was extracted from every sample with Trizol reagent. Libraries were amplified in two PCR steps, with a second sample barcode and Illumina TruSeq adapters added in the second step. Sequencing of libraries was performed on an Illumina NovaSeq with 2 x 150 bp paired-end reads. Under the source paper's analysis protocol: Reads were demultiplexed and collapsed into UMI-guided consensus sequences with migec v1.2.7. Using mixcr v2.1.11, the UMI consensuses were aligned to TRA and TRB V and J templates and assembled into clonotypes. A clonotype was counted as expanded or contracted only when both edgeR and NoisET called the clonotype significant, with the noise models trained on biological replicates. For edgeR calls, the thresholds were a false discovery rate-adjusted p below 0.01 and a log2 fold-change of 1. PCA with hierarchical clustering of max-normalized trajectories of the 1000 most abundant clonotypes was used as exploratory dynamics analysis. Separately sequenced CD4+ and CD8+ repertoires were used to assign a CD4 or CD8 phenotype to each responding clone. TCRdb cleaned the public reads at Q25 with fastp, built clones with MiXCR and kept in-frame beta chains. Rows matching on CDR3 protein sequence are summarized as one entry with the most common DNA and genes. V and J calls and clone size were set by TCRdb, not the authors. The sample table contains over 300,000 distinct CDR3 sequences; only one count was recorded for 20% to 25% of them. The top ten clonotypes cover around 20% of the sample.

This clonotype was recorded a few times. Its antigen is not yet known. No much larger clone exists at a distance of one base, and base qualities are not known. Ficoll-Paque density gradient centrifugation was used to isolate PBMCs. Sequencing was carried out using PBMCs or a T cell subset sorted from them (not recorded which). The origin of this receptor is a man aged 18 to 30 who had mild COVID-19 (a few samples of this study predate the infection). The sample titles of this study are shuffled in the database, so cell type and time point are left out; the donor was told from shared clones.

The DNA sequence reads TGTGCCAGCACCCACGACAGGGGGGGATCACCCCTCCACTTT. Translated, this gives CASTHDRGGSPLHF. Rearrangement joined TRBV12-3 or TRBV12-4 to TRBJ1-6; 9 nucleotides in the junction match TRBD1. The CDR3 starts with the cysteine, ends with the phenylalanine, and has 14 residues. Kept here is only the CDR3 DNA, which spans 42 bases and is read in frame from base 1. Trimming leaves V shorter by 7 bases and J shorter by 10 bases, with the junction holding 8 bases beyond the gene matches.